The rows below give T cell receptor beta chains drawn from one sample of a study of T-cell reconstitution after alpha-beta-depleted transplantation in children. TCRdb re-derived calls from the PCR reads in MiXCR, one entry per CDR3 protein. The sample contains under 250,000 distinct CDR3 sequences, about 15% of which appear only once. This sample comprised PBMCs, mostly from graft donor cells, obtained 360 days after TCRalphabeta/CD19-depleted stem cell transplant. These TCRs come from a male patient aged 2-15 years who had a stem cell transplant for acute lymphoblastic leukemia, so the T cells may come from the graft donor. Each CDR3 is given with its conserved first and last residue. D genes are given only for firm matches. Clone sizes are given selectively: once, few, many, or a class where the clone is expanded.

CDR3aa	CDR3nt	d_gene	j_gene	abundance	v_gene
CSVGFSVSTEAFF	TGCAGCGTTGGTTTCAGTGTGAGTACTGAAGCTTTCTTT	-	TRBJ1-1	few	TRBV29-1
CASSQDLDGMGSYNEQFF	TGTGCCAGCAGCCAAGATCTGGACGGGATGGGGTCCTACAATGAGCAGTTCTTC	-	TRBJ2-1	-	TRBV4-2
CASSQFGTLYGYTF	TGCGCCAGCAGCCAATTCGGGACCTTATATGGCTACACCTTC	-	TRBJ1-2	few	TRBV4-3
CASSTGTADTDTQYF	TGTGCCAGCAGCACGGGGACGGCTGACACAGATACGCAGTATTTT	-	TRBJ2-3	many	TRBV5-4
CSAFPWEGSGNTIYF	TGCAGTGCTTTTCCGTGGGAGGGATCTGGAAACACCATATATTTT	-	TRBJ1-3	few	TRBV20-1
CSASRGGETQYF	TGCAGTGCTAGTCGTGGTGGGGAGACCCAGTACTTC	-	TRBJ2-5	-	TRBV20-1
CASSLEQSSYNEQFF	TGTGCCAGCAGCTTGGAACAGAGCTCCTACAATGAGCAGTTCTTC	-	TRBJ2-1	once	TRBV5-4
CAWGRGLADPSYNEQFF	TGTGCCTGGGGGAGGGGACTAGCGGATCCCTCCTACAATGAGCAGTTCTTC	TRBD2	TRBJ2-1	-	TRBV30
CASSDKRGAANTGELFF	TGTGCCAGCAGTGACAAGCGGGGGGCTGCGAACACCGGGGAGCTGTTTTTT	TRBD2	TRBJ2-2	-	TRBV2
CASSQDVRTASSYNEQFF	TGCGCCAGCAGCCAAGACGTACGGACAGCCAGCTCCTACAATGAGCAGTTCTTC	-	TRBJ2-1	few	TRBV4-3
CASSIPAALGEAFF	TGTGCCAGTAGTATCCCGGCAGCGCTCGGTGAAGCTTTCTTT	-	TRBJ1-1	few	TRBV19
CSARTGTDTQYF	TGCAGTGCTCGGACAGGAACAGATACGCAGTATTTT	TRBD1	TRBJ2-3	-	TRBV20-1
CASSLVQLNTEAFF	TGTGCCAGCAGTTTAGTGCAGCTGAACACTGAAGCTTTCTTT	-	TRBJ1-1	many	TRBV12-3/TRBV12-4
CASSPGTGPEKLFF	TGTGCCAGCAGCCCCGGGACAGGGCCGGAAAAACTGTTTTTT	TRBD1	TRBJ1-4	-	TRBV7-2
CASSFKEGRSVYEKLFF	TGTGCCAGCAGCTTCAAGGAGGGGAGATCTGTTTATGAAAAACTGTTTTTT	-	TRBJ1-4	once	TRBV7-2
CASRETGPTYEQYF	TGTGCCAGCAGAGAGACAGGCCCGACCTACGAGCAGTACTTC	-	TRBJ2-7	-	TRBV5-6
CAISPGIGHIQYF	TGTGCCATCAGCCCCGGGATAGGGCACATTCAGTACTTC	-	TRBJ2-4	-	TRBV10-3
CASSPPRDPGDPYNEQFF	TGTGCCAGCAGCCCACCCAGGGATCCGGGGGACCCCTACAATGAGCAGTTCTTC	-	TRBJ2-1	few	TRBV11-1
CASSLDIAEQETQYF	TGTGCCAGCAGCTTAGACATAGCGGAACAAGAGACCCAGTACTTC	-	TRBJ2-5	-	TRBV11-2
CASIRRGGSGANVLTF	TGTGCCAGCATCAGAAGGGGCGGCTCTGGGGCCAACGTCCTGACTTTC	-	TRBJ2-6	-	TRBV28
CASSFSASGGLQNEQFF	TGTGCCAGCAGTTTCTCCGCTAGCGGGGGCCTACAAAATGAGCAGTTCTTC	TRBD2	TRBJ2-1	-	TRBV28
CASSVPGREQYF	TGTGCCAGCAGCGTACCGGGGAGGGAGCAGTACTTC	-	TRBJ2-7	few	TRBV28
CASGGQPLDEQFF	TGTGCCAGCGGCGGACAGCCTTTAGATGAGCAGTTCTTC	-	TRBJ2-1	few	TRBV18
CASSVPRVSGGKRRTEAFF	TGTGCCAGCAGTGTCCCGAGGGTATCGGGGGGGAAAAGGAGAACTGAAGCTTTCTTT	-	TRBJ1-1	few	TRBV2
CASSLGQGEKLFF	TGTGCCAGCAGTTTAGGACAGGGGGAAAAACTGTTTTTT	TRBD1	TRBJ1-4	few	TRBV12-3/TRBV12-4
CAISGGQVSYEQYF	TGTGCCATCAGTGGGGGACAGGTCTCCTACGAGCAGTACTTC	TRBD1	TRBJ2-7	-	TRBV10-3
CASSQDTGANGYTF	TGTGCCAGCAGCCAAGACACAGGGGCAAATGGCTACACCTTC	TRBD1	TRBJ1-2	-	TRBV3-1
CASSFDRAPQETQYF	TGTGCCAGCAGCTTCGACAGGGCGCCCCAAGAGACCCAGTACTTC	TRBD1	TRBJ2-5	few	TRBV7-2
CASSLAGAGFSGYTF	TGCGCCAGCAGCTTGGCCGGGGCAGGGTTTAGTGGCTACACCTTC	-	TRBJ1-2	-	TRBV5-1
CATSRDSPTGTDHSPLHF	TGTGCCACCAGCAGAGATTCTCCAACCGGGACAGATCATTCACCCCTCCACTTT	TRBD1	TRBJ1-6	-	TRBV15
CASSFTYYNEQFF	TGTGCCAGCAGTTTCACATATTACAATGAGCAGTTCTTC	-	TRBJ2-1	-	TRBV27
CASSLAQRETQYF	TGTGCCAGCAGCCTCGCGCAGCGGGAGACCCAGTACTTC	-	TRBJ2-5	-	TRBV27
CASSPPGTRLQETQYF	TGTGCCAGCAGTCCACCGGGAACTAGGCTACAAGAGACCCAGTACTTC	-	TRBJ2-5	few	TRBV2
CSARDPLAAYNEQFF	TGCAGTGCTAGAGATCCTCTAGCGGCCTACAATGAGCAGTTCTTC	TRBD2	TRBJ2-1	few	TRBV20-1
CASSQKSPGGGNTQYF	TGCGCCAGCAGCCAGAAATCTCCGGGCGGAGGGAATACGCAGTATTTT	-	TRBJ2-3	-	TRBV4-3
CASSLRGPGLASEQYF	TGTGCCAGCAGCTTACGGGGTCCGGGACTAGCGTCCGAGCAGTACTTC	TRBD2	TRBJ2-7	few	TRBV7-2
CASSQGPGQGGTGANVLTF	TGCGCCAGCAGCCAAGGCCCAGGACAGGGTGGGACTGGGGCCAACGTCCTGACTTTC	TRBD1	TRBJ2-6	-	TRBV4-3
CASSLTPMEETQYF	TGTGCCAGCAGTTTGACCCCGATGGAAGAGACCCAGTACTTC	-	TRBJ2-5	many	TRBV12-3/TRBV12-4
CASSDGQGTTYYGYTF	TGTGCCAGCAGTGACGGACAGGGGACCACTTACTATGGCTACACCTTC	TRBD1	TRBJ1-2	-	TRBV12-3/TRBV12-4
CASSYDRGPSSYEQYF	TGTGCCAGCAGTTACGACAGGGGGCCGAGCTCCTACGAGCAGTACTTC	TRBD1	TRBJ2-7	once	TRBV6-5
CASSLESSSTDTQYF	TGTGCCAGCAGTCTCGAGTCGTCGAGCACAGATACGCAGTATTTT	-	TRBJ2-3	-	TRBV6-4
CATRQPNEQFF	TGTGCCACCCGACAGCCCAATGAGCAGTTCTTC	-	TRBJ2-1	many	TRBV10-3
CASRGQSNQPQHF	TGTGCCAGCAGAGGACAGAGCAATCAGCCCCAGCATTTT	-	TRBJ1-5	few	TRBV12-3/TRBV12-4
CASSYGTGELFF	TGTGCCAGCAGTTATGGGACCGGGGAGCTGTTTTTT	-	TRBJ2-2	-	TRBV6-6
CASSEFVSGVRAYNEQFF	TGTGCCAGCAGTGAATTTGTTAGCGGGGTCCGCGCCTACAATGAGCAGTTCTTC	TRBD2	TRBJ2-1	-	TRBV2
CATRLWETQYF	TGTGCCACCAGATTATGGGAGACCCAGTACTTC	-	TRBJ2-5	many	TRBV15
CASSWGTATSGANVLTF	TGCGCCAGCAGCTGGGGGACAGCCACCTCTGGGGCCAACGTCCTGACTTTC	TRBD1	TRBJ2-6	few	TRBV5-1
CASRGRGPYYEQYF	TGTGCCAGCAGGGGCAGGGGCCCTTACTACGAGCAGTACTTC	-	TRBJ2-7	-	TRBV2
CSAGGGFGTDTQYF	TGCAGTGCTGGGGGGGGTTTTGGCACAGATACGCAGTATTTT	TRBD2	TRBJ2-3	-	TRBV20-1
CASRELERGGYNEQFF	TGTGCCAGCAGAGAACTGGAGCGGGGGGGCTACAATGAGCAGTTCTTC	TRBD2	TRBJ2-1	few	TRBV2
CASSRSSTSAMVTDTQYF	TGTGCCAGCAGCCGATCATCGACTAGCGCAATGGTCACAGATACGCAGTATTTT	TRBD2	TRBJ2-3	few	TRBV11-2
CATSRGGTGELFF	TGTGCCACCAGCAGAGGGGGCACCGGGGAGCTGTTTTTT	-	TRBJ2-2	few	TRBV15
CASSWLPWHAQYF	TGTGCCAGCAGCTGGCTCCCTTGGCATGCGCAGTATTTT	-	TRBJ2-3	few	TRBV7-2
CAISEPDRFGYEQYF	TGTGCCATCAGTGAGCCCGACAGGTTCGGCTACGAGCAGTACTTC	-	TRBJ2-7	-	TRBV10-3
CASSSRTGGRNEQFF	TGTGCCAGCAGTTCCCGGACAGGGGGTAGAAATGAGCAGTTCTTC	TRBD1	TRBJ2-1	many	TRBV12-3/TRBV12-4